These 13 T cell receptor beta chains were all obtained from the same sample, sequenced in a study of blood T cell repertoires in COVID-19. TCRdb keeps only in-frame clones here, not all; method: immunoSEQ multiplex PCR. Of about 270,000 clones listed, approximately 90% are singletons. Sequences were obtained from PBMCs or T cells enriched from blood (not recorded which). These receptor sequences come from a man aged 35 to 55 who had been exposed to COVID-19.

This chain joins TRBV30 and TRBJ1-6, with a possible D match to TRBD1 (6 bases). This CDR3 contains 15 residues. The V end lost 1 base, the J end lost 9 bases, and 16 bases lay between the germline ends. Germline V gives CDR1 GTSNPN, CDR2 SVGIG (reference sequence). The CDR3 nucleotides read TGTGCCTGGAGTGGCAAGACAGGCCCGGGTTCACCCCTCCACTTT. This codes for CAWSGKTGPGSPLHF.

The V and J genes are TRBV15 and TRBJ2-2, with 11 bases fitting TRBD2. Germline values: CDR1 LNHNV, CDR2 YYDKDF (reference sequence). Losses at the gene ends were 3 bases for V and 1 base for J; bases not matched to a gene: 10. This CDR3 spans 19 amino acids. The CDR3 loop is CATSSIPGLADLNTGELFF. Written as DNA, the CDR3 is TGTGCCACCAGCAGTATCCCGGGACTAGCGGATTTGAACACCGGGGAGCTGTTTTTT.

The rearrangement links TRBV28 to TRBJ1-1; D call uncertain. The CDR3 runs 13 residues. CDR1 and CDR2 from the germline V gene are MDHEN and SYDVKM. V was pared by 5 bases and J by 4 bases, with 11 bases between. The CDR3 loop is CASSPPISTEAFF. Here the CDR3 DNA reads TGTGCCAGCAGTCCCCCTATTAGCACTGAAGCTTTCTTT.

This chain connects TRBV7-9 to TRBJ2-7; tentatively, D is TRBD1 (6 bases). This CDR3 comprises 16 residues. Per germline, CDR1 SEHNR and CDR2 FQNEAQ (reference sequence). Trimming removed 1 base from V and 5 bases from J, with 18 bases in between. For the CDR3, the DNA is TGTGCCAGCAGCTTAGGCCGGACAGCCCTCCCTGACGAGCAGTACTTC. Translating gives CASSLGRTALPDEQYF.

The chain couples TRBV9 to TRBJ2-5, with 10 nucleotides matching TRBD2. V was clipped by 4 bases and J by 4 bases; unmatched bases: 13. This CDR3 has 17 residues. Germline V gene data show CDR1 as SGDLS and CDR2 as YYNGEE. Here the CDR3 DNA reads TGTGCCAGCAGCCCCCTAGCGGGAGCAGGGCTGGGAGAGACCCAGTACTTC. The encoded protein is CASSPLAGAGLGETQYF.

The V gene is TRBV18, the J gene TRBJ2-1, with 8 bases lining up with TRBD2. V lost 0 bases and J lost 0; bases outside the gene matches: 1. CDR1 KGHSH and CDR2 LQKENI come from the germline V gene. The length of the CDR3 is 16 residues. DNA of the CDR3: TGTGCCAGCTCACCACCGAGCGGGGGCTCCTACAATGAGCAGTTCTTC. Its protein is CASSPPSGGSYNEQFF.

The chain uses TRBV9 and TRBJ2-2; TRBD2 agrees at 8 bases. Trimming removed 3 bases from V and 5 bases from J; junction bases left unmatched: 12. The CDR3 is made up of 17 amino acids. Germline CDR1 SGDLS, CDR2 YYNGEE. CDR3 nucleotide sequence: TGTGCCAGCAGCGCTCAACTAGCGGTGTTTGTAACCGGGGAGCTGTTTTTT. It translates to CASSAQLAVFVTGELFF.

The chain carries TRBV4-3 and TRBJ2-7; TRBD2 matches at 9 bases. Looked up from germline, CDR1 is LGHNA and CDR2 is YSLEER. The CDR3 runs to 14 residues. J gave up 4 bases and V 5 bases, and 6 bases lay outside the gene matches. The CDR3 nucleotides read TGCGCCAGCAGCAAAGCGGGAGGTGGTTACGAGCAGTACTTC. Protein: CASSKAGGGYEQYF.

The chain recombines TRBV14 with TRBJ2-1; 9 nucleotides align to TRBD2. Per the germline V gene, CDR1 is SGHDN and CDR2 is FVKESK. This CDR3 has 17 residues. Trimming removed 4 bases from V and 3 bases from J; junction bases left unmatched: 10. CDR3: CASSLRLAEAYYNEQFF. CDR3 sequence (DNA): TGTGCCAGCAGCCTCCGACTAGCGGAGGCCTACTACAATGAGCAGTTCTTC.

This chain joins TRBV4-3 and TRBJ1-1; D unresolved. Looked up from germline, CDR1 is LGHNA and CDR2 is YSLEER. The CDR3 is 13 amino acids. Trimming removed 1 base from V and 2 bases from J, with 5 bases in between. CDR3 nucleotide sequence: TGCGCCAGCAGCCAAGCAGGAAACACTGAAGCTTTCTTT. Protein sequence: CASSQAGNTEAFF.

The rearrangement links TRBV28 to TRBJ2-7; 10 bases agree with TRBD1. The CDR3 consists of 14 residues. The germline V gene encodes CDR1 MDHEN and CDR2 SYDVKM. The trim removed 8 bases at V and 2 bases at J, leaving 6 bases unmatched. As DNA, the CDR3 is TGTGCCAGCCATCCAGGGACAGGGGCCTACGAGCAGTACTTC. Protein sequence: CASHPGTGAYEQYF.

Only one count was recorded for this clone. This chain joins TRBV7-9 and TRBJ1-5, with a possible D match to TRBD1 (6 bases). The CDR3 is 17 residues long. Trimming took off 2 bases at V and 5 bases at J, with 19 bases between the two ends. Per the germline V gene, CDR1 is SEHNR and CDR2 is FQNEAQ (reference sequence). Written as DNA, the CDR3 is TGTGCCAGCAGCTTATCAGGGGCGATTTTAGTCGATCAGCCCCAGCATTTT. It specifies CASSLSGAILVDQPQHF.

V gene TRBV9 combines with J gene TRBJ2-3; possibly TRBD2 for D (6 bases). Trimming took off 3 bases at V and 4 bases at J, with 15 bases between the two ends. The CDR3 spans 15 residues. Germline V gene lookup returns CDR1 SGDLS and CDR2 YYNGEE. For the CDR3, the DNA is TGTGCCAGCAGCGGGGGAATTTGGGAGGCAGATACGCAGTATTTT. Translated: CASSGGIWEADTQYF.